A single T cell receptor beta chain is shown here with its context. Its antigen is as yet unknown. This sample is drawn from a study of monozygotic twins with inflammatory bowel disease. The UMIs contained a 6-nucleotide sample barcode. They were added by template switching during cDNA synthesis. After re-calling the 5' RACE reads, TCRdb lists one entry per CDR3 protein, DNA absent. The sample shows 160,000 or so distinct CDR3 sequences, and 2% to 3% sits with its ten largest clones. Study outcomes and limitations: With inverse Simpson as the measure, TCRbeta diversity was lower in IBD patients than in healthy co-twins. Especially with disease activity, IBD patients shared fewer clonotypes with others than healthy twins did.

It was from whole blood, with no T cell sorting, that total RNA was isolated. This TCR was recovered from a human donor with ulcerative colitis or Crohn's disease, or a healthy co-twin of an affected twin (not recorded which). The sequenced sample consisted of blood.

CDR3: CASSYPGTGGQAFF. This chain uses TRBV6-6 with TRBJ1-1; TCRdb returns TRBD1, unconfirmable since there is no DNA. This CDR3 contains 14 residues. Germline-derived CDR1 and CDR2 are MNHNY and SVGAGI (reference sequence).